This T cell receptor (beta chain) is from a study of beta chain features in type 1 diabetes. Whole-study results and caveats: The naive, central memory and Treg TCRB repertoires looked more alike in patients than they did in healthy donors. In all four CD4+ subsets, TCRB CDR3 length was significantly, moderately reduced in type 1 diabetes.

V dropped 0 bases and J dropped 9 bases, with 12 bases sitting between them. CDR1 and CDR2 from the germline V gene are SGHTA and FQGNSA. This CDR3 spans 14 amino acids. Regarding this clone: Its target is unknown.

Sorting of CD4+ naive, central memory, regulatory and stem cell-like memory cells was performed via CD45RO/CCR7/CD25/CD127/CD95/CD27. Since all of the isolated RNA was reverse transcribed, expressed TCRB transcripts were what got sequenced. Generated by immunoSEQ multiplex PCR, the TCRdb table keeps only in-frame clones and is missing some. The table has roughly 220,000 clones, around 16% seen once. The sequenced sample was naive CD4+ T cells from blood. The chain uses TRBV7-2 and TRBJ2-1; possible D gene TRBD2, 5 bases. This clonotype was obtained from a man under 40 with type 1 diabetes. Here the CDR3 reads CASSLAMVGAEQFF. The CDR3 nucleotides read TGTGCCAGCAGCTTAGCGATGGTGGGAGCTGAGCAGTTCTTC.